The sequence of this TCR beta chain was determined in a study of cytomegalovirus exposure and HLA in healthy donors. Findings of the study overall: In vitro assays verified that a few CMV-associated chains recognized CMV antigens specifically.

With respect to this clone: What it recognizes is unknown.

This CDR3 spans 15 amino acids. Germline V gene sequence: CDR1 SQVTM, CDR2 ANQGSEA. J lost 3 bases, V lost 3 bases, and 10 bases had no gene match. PCR employed 60 Vbeta and 13 Jbeta primers. Measured with immunoSEQ multiplex PCR; TCRdb has only the in-frame clones, and not every one. The record lists about 210,000 clones, of which the ten most abundant hold 0.75% to 1%. The TCR originated in a woman aged 25 to 39 in good health and CMV-seropositive. The sequenced material came from PBMCs. The V and J genes are TRBV29-1 and TRBJ1-2; 7 bases match TRBD1. CDR3 in DNA: TGCAGCGTTGACAGGGGACCAGGGGGAGACTATGGCTACACCTTC. Translating gives CSVDRGPGGDYGYTF.